The 24 T cell receptor beta chains reported below all come from one sample, sequenced in a study of blood T cell repertoires in COVID-19. The repertoire was sequenced with immunoSEQ multiplex PCR; TCRdb's copy has only in-frame clones and lacks some. Of under 450,000 clones listed, about 88% are singletons. Specimen: peripheral blood. Receptors were obtained from a woman between 35 and 50 years old with COVID-19, enrolled during active disease.

The chain is built from TRBV6-6 and TRBJ2-1; a weak D match, TRBD1 (6 bases). This CDR3 spans 17 amino acids. The germline V gene encodes CDR1 MNHNY and CDR2 SVGAGI (reference sequence). With 5 bases removed from V and 6 bases from J, the gap between germline ends came to 23 bases. The CDR3 protein is CASSRTLNGGLVNEQFF. The CDR3 DNA sequence: TGTGCCAGCAGTCGAACCTTAAATGGGGGCCTTGTCAATGAGCAGTTCTTC.

The chain has TRBV2 and TRBJ1-4, with a possible D match to TRBD1 (6 bases). Germline-derived CDR1 and CDR2 are SNHLY and FYNNEI. Trimming pared 9 bases from V and 8 bases from J, leaving 16 bases between. This CDR3 region has 13 residues. Here the CDR3 DNA reads TGTGCCAGTGCGGGGGGGGCCGGAGAAAAACTGTTTTTT. Translating it yields CASAGGAGEKLFF.

The chain joins TRBV2 to TRBJ1-1; tentative D call: TRBD1 (5 bases). Germline assignment: CDR1 SNHLY and CDR2 FYNNEI. The V end was cut by 0 bases, the J end by 0 bases, with 11 bases between. CDR3 size: 16 residues. Here the CDR3 DNA reads TGTGCCAGCAGTGAAGCGCTTCAAGGGGTGAACACTGAAGCTTTCTTT. This gives the protein CASSEALQGVNTEAFF. Full variable domain (remainder filled in from reference TRBV2 and TRBJ1-1): EPEVTQTPSHQVTQMGQEVILRCVPISNHLYFYWYRQILGQKVEFLVSFYNNEISEKSEIFDDQFSVERPDGSNFTLKIRSTKLEDSAMYFCASSEALQGVNTEAFFGQGTRLTVV.

This clone was observed a single time. This chain joins TRBV19 and TRBJ1-3; 9 bases map to TRBD1. Germline CDR1 reads LNHDA; CDR2 reads SQIVND (reference sequence). The ends lost 3 bases at V and 0 bases at J; junction bases unmatched: 3. The CDR3 loop spans 16 amino acids. The CDR3 nucleotides read TGTGCCAGTAGTATCCCGACAGGGGGCTCTGGAAACACCATATATTTT. Translation gives CASSIPTGGSGNTIYF.

The rearrangement joins TRBV7-2 to TRBJ1-1; weak D call: TRBD1 (6 bases). This CDR3 has 12 amino acids. The ends were cut back, 7 bases at V and 9 bases at J, with 15 bases in the middle. From germline, CDR1 is SGHTA and CDR2 FQGNSA. This chain's CDR3 is CASTGGRLQAFF. The CDR3 DNA sequence: TGTGCCAGCACTGGGGGCCGGTTACAAGCTTTCTTT.

The table lists this clone with a count of one. V gene TRBV6-5 combines with J gene TRBJ1-5, with 7 bases fitting TRBD1. CDR1 MNHEY and CDR2 SVGAGI come from the germline V gene. CDR3 length: 14 amino acids. J gave up 7 bases and V 4 bases, and 7 bases lay outside the gene matches. CDR3 residues: CASSSDRVSQPQHF. The CDR3 DNA is TGTGCCAGCAGTTCTGACAGGGTTAGCCAGCCCCAGCATTTT.

The chain joins TRBV6-5 to TRBJ2-3, with TRBD1 as a possible D gene (6 bases). This CDR3 has 15 residues. The V end was cut by 6 bases, the J end by 2 bases, with 15 bases between. Germline assignment: CDR1 MNHEY and CDR2 SVGAGI. The CDR3 bases are TGTGCCAGCAGAATGGGGGCGGATCTCACAGATACGCAGTATTTT. This sequence encodes CASRMGADLTDTQYF.

The CDR3 sequence: CSVKSGSQETQYF. CDR3 in DNA: TGCAGCGTTAAAAGCGGGTCCCAAGAGACCCAGTACTTC. The chain combines TRBV29-1 with TRBJ2-5, with D possibly being TRBD2 (6 bases). The CDR3 consists of 13 residues. V was shortened by 5 bases and J by 1 base, with 11 bases between the two germline ends. Looked up from germline, CDR1 is SQVTM and CDR2 is ANQGSEA.

The rearrangement uses TRBV5-4 and TRBJ2-1, with a tentative D call TRBD2 (6 bases). The CDR3 is 16 amino acids. Trimming took off 0 bases at V and 0 bases at J, with 10 bases between the two ends. Germline assignment: CDR1 SGHNT and CDR2 YYREEE (reference sequence). The CDR3 region has the DNA TGTGCCAGCAGCTTGGAGTACGGGAGCTCCTACAATGAGCAGTTCTTC. Amino acid sequence: CASSLEYGSSYNEQFF.

This chain joins TRBV12-3 or TRBV12-4 and TRBJ2-1; weak D call: TRBD2 (5 bases). The CDR3 totals 12 residues. V was trimmed by 8 bases and J by 10 bases, leaving 15 bases between them. Written as DNA, the CDR3 is TGTGCCAGCGGATACCGTGAGCGGGAGCAGTTCTTC. The encoded protein is CASGYREREQFF.

V usage is TRBV7-2 and J usage is TRBJ2-2, with TRBD2 matching 8 bases. Germline V lookup: CDR1 SGHTA, CDR2 FQGNSA. After removal of 5 bases from V and 4 bases from J, the junction contained 9 bases not matched to a gene. This CDR3 region has 16 residues. The CDR3 protein is CASSPWVAGSTGELFF. The CDR3 DNA sequence: TGTGCCAGCAGCCCCTGGGTAGCGGGGAGCACCGGGGAGCTGTTTTTT.

This chain links TRBV19 with TRBJ1-5, with D unclear. V lost 7 bases, J lost 7 bases, and 17 bases lay in between. CDR3 length equals 14 residues. CDR1 is LNHDA, CDR2 SQIVND, per germline (reference sequence). The CDR3 spells CASTPTPRRQPQHF. CDR3 coding DNA: TGTGCCAGTACTCCGACCCCGAGGAGACAGCCCCAGCATTTT.

CDR3: CASSPATGGRGNTIYF. The CDR3 DNA sequence: TGTGCCAGCTCACCCGCAACAGGGGGGAGAGGAAACACCATATATTTT. The chain recombines TRBV18 with TRBJ1-3; 8 positions agree with TRBD1. The CDR3 runs 16 residues. The V and J ends lost 3 bases and 4 bases, in that order; junction bases with no gene match: 8. Germline CDR1 reads KGHSH; CDR2 reads LQKENI.

In nucleotides, the CDR3 is TGTGCCAGCAGCTTGGTGGGCAGGTTGATGAATCAGCCCCAGCATTTT. Its protein product is CASSLVGRLMNQPQHF. This sequence joins TRBV5-5 and TRBJ1-5, with no clear D. CDR1 is SGHKS, CDR2 YYEKEE, per germline (reference sequence). The CDR3 has 16 amino acids. The ends were cut back, 0 bases at V and 4 bases at J, with 14 bases in the middle.

Comments on this clone: Other nucleotide sequences from this sample produce the same CDR3. The CDR3 nucleotides are TGTGCCAGCACCGACAGGGGCAACTATGGCTACACCTTC. Amino acid sequence: CASTDRGNYGYTF. This chain joins TRBV2 and TRBJ1-2; 8 bases fit TRBD1. This CDR3 has 13 amino acids. In germline, CDR1 is SNHLY, CDR2 FYNNEI. The ends lost 7 bases at V and 2 bases at J; junction bases unmatched: 3.

The V call is TRBV18, the J call TRBJ1-4; 9 bases are a match to TRBD1. The CDR3 is made up of 17 amino acids. The germline CDR1 and CDR2 sequences are KGHSH and LQKENI. V shed 0 bases and J 10 bases; nucleotides not matched to a gene: 12. The CDR3 DNA sequence: TGTGCCAGCTCACCACCGGAGCAAGGGACAGGGTTCGGAAAACTGTTTTTT. It encodes CASSPPEQGTGFGKLFF.

This clone was seen only once. This chain connects TRBV29-1 to TRBJ1-2; 7 bases map to TRBD1. V lost 7 bases to trimming and J lost 4 bases; unmatched junction nucleotides: 6. The CDR3 consists of 12 residues. Per the germline V gene, CDR1 is SQVTM and CDR2 is ANQGSEA. CDR3 residues: CSDRQGGYGYTF. In nucleotides, the CDR3 is TGCAGCGACCGACAGGGTGGCTATGGCTACACCTTC.

The chain links TRBV19 to TRBJ2-1, with D maybe TRBD1 (6 bases). CDR3 length: 15 amino acids. Germline values: CDR1 LNHDA, CDR2 SQIVND (reference sequence). Deletions cut 5 bases from V and 0 bases from J, with 11 bases between. CDR3 sequence reads: CASSVGQSSYNEQFF. The CDR3 region has the DNA TGTGCCAGTAGTGTCGGACAGAGCTCCTACAATGAGCAGTTCTTC.

The J gene is TRBJ2-3, the V gene TRBV18; the D gene is possibly TRBD2 (5 bases). V lost 1 base to trimming and J lost 2 bases, with 10 bases between them. This CDR3 region has 15 residues. CDR1 and CDR2 from the germline V gene are KGHSH and LQKENI. The CDR3 here is CASSPQEVPTDTQYF. CDR3 bases: TGTGCCAGCTCACCACAGGAGGTCCCCACAGATACGCAGTATTTT.

The chain uses TRBV7-9 and TRBJ2-5; 9 nucleotides match TRBD1. The germline gives CDR1 SEHNR, CDR2 FQNEAQ (reference sequence). The CDR3 sequence is 16 residues long. J was trimmed by 3 bases and V by 5 bases; bases with no gene match: 10. The CDR3 nucleotides are TGTGCCAGCAGCCAAGCGACAGGGGGGTCGAAAGAGACCCAGTACTTC. Encoded protein: CASSQATGGSKETQYF. Variable domain in full (rest from reference TRBV7-9 and TRBJ2-5): DTGVSQNPRHKITKRGQNVTFRCDPISEHNRLYWYRQTLGQGPEFLTYFQNEAQLEKSRLLSDRFSAERPKGSFSTLEIQRTEQGDSAMYLCASSQATGGSKETQYFGPGTRLLVL.

This sequence joins TRBV28 and TRBJ2-1; 9 bases align to TRBD2. This CDR3 comprises 15 residues. Germline V gene data show CDR1 as MDHEN and CDR2 as SYDVKM. V was clipped by 3 bases and J by 10 bases; unmatched bases: 10. This chain's CDR3 is CASSFPSGMGGEQFF. CDR3 nucleotides: TGTGCCAGCAGTTTCCCTAGCGGGATGGGGGGAGAGCAGTTCTTC.

The chain couples TRBV13 to TRBJ2-3, with 10 bases lining up with TRBD2. Germline CDR1 reads PRHDT; CDR2 reads FYEKMQ (reference sequence). The ends lost 5 bases at V and 1 base at J; junction bases unmatched: 6. This CDR3 spans 16 amino acids. The CDR3 DNA reads as TGTGCCAGCAGCATTAGGACTAGCGGCCGCACAGATACGCAGTATTTT. This gives the protein CASSIRTSGRTDTQYF.

V gene TRBV9 combines with J gene TRBJ1-1; TRBD1 matches at 9 bases. V shed 3 bases, J shed 3 bases, and the junction held 6 bases outside the gene matches. The CDR3 runs to 15 residues. CDR1 and CDR2 (germline): SGDLS, YYNGEE. The DNA of the CDR3 is TGTGCCAGCAGCGGAACAGGGGGCGCGGACACTGAAGCTTTCTTT. Amino acids: CASSGTGGADTEAFF.

V and J are TRBV10-3 and TRBJ1-2; 8 bases align to TRBD1. The germline CDR1 and CDR2 sequences are ENHRY and SYGVKD. Losses at the gene ends were 8 bases for V and 4 bases for J; bases not matched to a gene: 6. This CDR3 is 13 amino acids long. CDR3 nucleotide sequence: TGTGCCATCGGCCGGGACAGGACCTATGGCTACACCTTC. Its protein product is CAIGRDRTYGYTF.